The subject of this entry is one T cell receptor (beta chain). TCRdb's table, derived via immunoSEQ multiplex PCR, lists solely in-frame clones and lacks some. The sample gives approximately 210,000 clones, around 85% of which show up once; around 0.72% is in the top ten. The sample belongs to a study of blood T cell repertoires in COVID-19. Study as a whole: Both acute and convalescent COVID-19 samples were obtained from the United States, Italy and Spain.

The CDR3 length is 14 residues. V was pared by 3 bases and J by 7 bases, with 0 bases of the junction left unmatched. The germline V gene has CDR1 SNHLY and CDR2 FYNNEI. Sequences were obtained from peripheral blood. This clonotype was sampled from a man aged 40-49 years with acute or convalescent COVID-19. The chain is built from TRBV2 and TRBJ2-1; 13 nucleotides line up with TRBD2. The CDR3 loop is CASSEGLAGNEQFF. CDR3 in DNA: TGTGCCAGCAGTGAGGGACTAGCGGGAAATGAGCAGTTCTTC.